The entry below describes one T cell receptor (beta chain). The antigen is unknown. The primer mix had 60 Vbeta and 13 Jbeta primers. Produced via immunoSEQ multiplex PCR; TCRdb's table is partial and in-frame only. The sample comprises some 240,000 clones, 70% to 80% of which are singletons, and around 3.9% rests with the top ten. The CDR3 totals 15 residues. J lost 2 bases, V lost 5 bases, and 6 bases had no gene match. CDR1 is SGHTA, CDR2 FQGNSA, per germline. This entry is derived from a study of cytomegalovirus exposure and HLA in healthy donors. In the study overall: Ancestry clustering placed 81% of several hundred genotyped donors in the Caucasian-associated cluster. Study observations and caveats: Several V segments, TRBV6-2 and TRBV6-3 among them, could not be told apart and were dropped. An ancestry cluster, one associated with Asian ancestry, reportedly showed fewer N-insertions than the roughly 670-donor mean in a later analysis. By HLA locus, TCR association rates varied in a later analysis, with DRB1 showing the most and HLA-C the fewest.

The TCR sequence derives from a male donor in good health and CMV-seronegative. Specimen: PBMCs. The chain recombines TRBV7-2 with TRBJ2-5; TRBD2 matches 9 bases. This chain's CDR3 is CASSAGGGRQETQYF. CDR3 nucleotide sequence: TGTGCCAGCAGCGCGGGGGGGGGCCGTCAAGAGACCCAGTACTTC.